Below, 18 T cell receptor beta chains from the same sample are listed, as sequenced in a study of blood T cells in healthy people across ages (dated by TCRdb to 2013 to 2016). Library construction relied on 5' RACE. The sample was run on an Illumina HiSeq 2500. A second PCR of roughly 7 to 11 cycles was performed with a sample-barcoded 5' primer and a J-beta primer mix. TCRdb handled the public reads itself, with Q25 trimming in fastp and clone calling in MiXCR, and kept productive beta chains. CDR3 protein sequences are deduplicated, and each keeps its most common genes and DNA. The sample includes roughly 1,800,000 distinct CDR3 sequences, with 49% observed a single time. The top ten clonotypes cover around 2.1% of the sample. Sequencing input: blood. The receptors stem from a woman in her thirties or forties in good health.

The chain links TRBV2 to TRBJ1-5, with D unclear. Germline assignment: CDR1 SNHLY and CDR2 FYNNEI. V was clipped by 7 bases and J by 0 bases, with 13 bases between them. The CDR3 totals 15 residues. CDR3 amino acids: CASTERVYSNQPQHF. In nucleotides, the CDR3 is TGTGCCAGCACCGAGAGGGTTTATAGCAATCAGCCCCAGCATTTT.

The V call is TRBV7-8, the J call TRBJ2-2; 7 nucleotides align to TRBD1. The ends lost 5 bases at V and 4 bases at J; junction bases unmatched: 7. Germline CDR1 and CDR2: SGHVS and FQNEAQ. The CDR3 extends over 15 amino acids. The CDR3 here is CASSPGQRGTGELFF. CDR3 DNA sequence: TGTGCCAGCAGCCCGGGACAGAGGGGCACCGGGGAGCTGTTTTTT.

The chain uses TRBV6-6 and TRBJ1-2; D is perhaps TRBD1 (6 bases). Trimming stripped 11 bases from V and 2 bases from J, with 15 bases between. The length of the CDR3 is 13 residues. Germline V gene lookup returns CDR1 MNHNY and CDR2 SVGAGI (reference sequence). DNA for the CDR3: TGTGCCGTGTTCGGGACAACAAACTATGGCTACACCTTC. This translates into CAVFGTTNYGYTF.

The V gene is TRBV6-1, the J gene TRBJ2-1; 11 bases fit TRBD2. The CDR3 is 16 amino acids. V gave up 8 bases and J gave up 4 bases; unmatched junction bases: 10. Germline lookup yields CDR1 MNHNS and CDR2 SASEGT. CDR3 residues: CASRPLLAGGYNEQFF. Written as DNA, the CDR3 is TGTGCCAGCCGACCCCTTCTAGCGGGGGGTTACAATGAGCAGTTCTTC.

There are a few counts of this clonotype. The J gene is TRBJ2-3, the V gene TRBV29-1, with D uncertain. This CDR3 region has 12 residues. The V end was cut by 7 bases, the J end by 6 bases, with 14 bases between. Germline V gene data show CDR1 as SQVTM and CDR2 as ANQGSEA. The CDR3 region is CSESTDTDTQYF. The CDR3 region has the DNA TGCAGCGAATCCACAGACACGGATACGCAGTATTTT.

The chain has TRBV7-2 and TRBJ1-1; D perhaps matches TRBD1 (6 bases). With 4 bases removed from V and 11 bases from J, the gap between germline ends came to 11 bases. This CDR3 has 11 residues. Per the germline V gene, CDR1 is SGHTA and CDR2 is FQGNSA. CDR3: CASSSRDKAFF. The CDR3 DNA follows: TGTGCCAGCAGCTCGAGGGACAAGGCTTTCTTT.

There are a few counts of this clonotype. CDR3 bases: TGCAGCGTGACCCCGGGACAGGGGCAAGAGACCCAGTACTTC. Its translation is CSVTPGQGQETQYF. V usage is TRBV29-1 and J usage is TRBJ2-5, with 10 bases that match TRBD1. V shed 6 bases, J shed 2 bases, and the junction held 6 bases outside the gene matches. The CDR3 covers 14 residues. CDR1 and CDR2 (germline): SQVTM, ANQGSEA.

This clonotype was seen a handful of times. The chain couples TRBV20-1 to TRBJ2-3; D unclear. Trimming took off 0 bases at V and 2 bases at J, with 15 bases between the two ends. This CDR3 has 16 residues. Germline loops: CDR1 DFQATT, CDR2 SNEGSKA (reference sequence). Written as DNA, the CDR3 is TGCAGTGCTAGAGATCCCCTCGGCTCCTTCACAGATACGCAGTATTTT. This codes for CSARDPLGSFTDTQYF.

Of note for this clonotype: As the CDR3 is not closed by the conserved phenylalanine or tryptophan, this likely results from a read error. The chain joins TRBV7-9 to TRBJ2-3, with D uncertain. Looked up from germline, CDR1 is SEHNR and CDR2 is FQNEAQ (reference sequence). The length of the CDR3 is 14 residues. Between the trimmed V and J ends, which lost 0 bases and 6 bases, there was a span of 10 bases. The CDR3 nucleotides are TGTGCCAGCAGCTTAGCGGGCTCCGAGGATACGCAGTATTCT. This encodes CASSLAGSEDTQYS.

The rearrangement links TRBV7-2 to TRBJ2-7, with TRBD2 identical over 7 bases. After removal of 1 base from V and 1 base from J, the junction contained 10 bases not matched to a gene. The germline gives CDR1 SGHTA, CDR2 FQGNSA. This CDR3 region has 17 residues. CDR3 bases: TGTGCCAGCAGCTTAGGTCTGGGCGGGGGAGGGTCCTACGAGCAGTACTTC. Translating gives CASSLGLGGGGSYEQYF.

The V gene is TRBV29-1, the J gene TRBJ2-7; 7 nucleotides align to TRBD1. The CDR3 has 13 residues. Germline V gene lookup returns CDR1 SQVTM and CDR2 ANQGSEA. With 6 bases clipped from V and 5 bases from J, the junction kept 10 bases outside the gene matches. The CDR3 sequence is CSVARQGRDEQYF. CDR3 DNA sequence: TGCAGCGTCGCAAGACAGGGAAGGGACGAGCAGTACTTC.

The V and J genes are TRBV18 and TRBJ2-1, with D possibly TRBD1 on 5 matching bases. V was shortened by 4 bases and J by 0 bases, with 13 bases between the two germline ends. CDR1 KGHSH and CDR2 LQKENI come from the germline V gene. This CDR3 spans 16 amino acids. The CDR3 sequence is CASSLRQIISYNEQFF. In DNA, the CDR3 is TGTGCCAGCTCACTCCGACAGATAATCTCCTACAATGAGCAGTTCTTC.

The gene calls are TRBV27 and TRBJ2-7, with 12 bases matching TRBD2. The J call could be wrong; TRBJ2-5 is a better fit for the DNA end. The CDR3 contains 16 residues. Per germline, CDR1 MNHEY and CDR2 SMNVEV (reference sequence). In DNA form, the CDR3 reads TGTGCCAGCAGTCACCTAGCGGGGGGGACTAAAGAGACCCAGTACTTC. Translation: CASSHLAGGTKETQYF.

This clonotype was picked up a small number of times. This chain links TRBV5-6 with TRBJ2-5; D remains ambiguous. The CDR3 consists of 15 residues. Germline V gene sequence: CDR1 SGHDT, CDR2 YYEEEE. With 3 bases removed from V and 5 bases from J, the gap between germline ends came to 17 bases. The CDR3 sequence: CASSSRTQLRETQYF. CDR3 nucleotides: TGTGCCAGCAGCTCCAGGACCCAGTTGCGGGAGACCCAGTACTTC.

The genes are TRBV9 and TRBJ1-6; TRBD1 might be the D (5 bases). Germline CDR1 SGDLS, CDR2 YYNGEE. V was clipped by 4 bases and J by 0 bases, with 11 bases between them. The length of the CDR3 is 16 residues. The CDR3 DNA sequence: TGTGCCAGCAGCCCCAGGGCGAGCTCCTATAATTCACCCCTCCACTTT. Translation gives CASSPRASSYNSPLHF.

This clonotype was counted a few times. V and J are TRBV12-3 or TRBV12-4 and TRBJ1-2, with D possibly being TRBD1 (5 bases). Trimming removed 6 bases at V and 6 bases at J, with 14 bases between. The CDR3 contains 13 residues. The CDR3 spells CASRHTGGDGYTF. The DNA for the CDR3 is TGTGCCAGCAGGCATACTGGGGGGGATGGCTACACCTTC.

In this sample, this clonotype turned up once. The V call is TRBV3-1, the J call TRBJ2-4; no reliable D call. The J call may not be correct, given that the DNA end is closer to TRBJ2-7. Looked up from germline, CDR1 is LGHDT and CDR2 is YNNKEL (reference sequence). This CDR3 spans 15 amino acids. CDR3 sequence (DNA): TGTGCCAGCAGCCAAGAATCTCGAGTTACCTACGAGCAGTACTTC. This sequence encodes CASSQESRVTYEQYF.

This clonotype was seen only a few times. The genes are TRBV5-1 and TRBJ2-3; 12 nucleotides line up with TRBD2. CDR1 and CDR2 from the germline V gene are SGHRS and YFSETQ. J lost 5 bases, V lost 4 bases, and 5 bases had no gene match. The CDR3 is 15 amino acids. The CDR3 nucleotides read TGCGCCAGCAGCGTGACTAGCGGGGGTGAAGATACGCAGTATTTT. This encodes CASSVTSGGEDTQYF. The full variable domain, its missing parts supplied by reference TRBV5-1 and TRBJ2-3, is KAGVTQTPRYLIKTRGQQVTLSCSPISGHRSVSWYQQTPGQGLQFLFEYFSETQRNKGNFPGRFSGRQFSNSRSEMNVSTLELGDSALYLCASSVTSGGEDTQYFGPGTRLTVL.